The clone carrying this T cell receptor (beta chain) was seen a few times. The data derive from a study of CD8 T cells in ankylosing spondylitis. With 4 bases removed from V and 9 bases from J, the gap between germline ends came to 20 bases. CDR1 is SGHDT and CDR2 is YYEEEE in the germline V gene. This CDR3 is 15 amino acids long. One entry per CDR3 protein, called by TCRdb with MiXCR from the 5' RACE reads. In the table there are 30,000 to 45,000 distinct CDR3 sequences, around 10% of which are singletons. This clonotype was obtained from a male donor with ankylosing spondylitis. Sequencing was carried out using synovial fluid, either unsorted or a sorted T cell fraction (not recorded which). J is TRBJ2-4 and V is TRBV5-6; perhaps TRBD1 as D (6 bases). CDR3 residues: CASSTGPGAWIIQYF. The CDR3 DNA reads TGTGCCAGCAGCACAGGACCAGGGGCGTGGATCATTCAGTACTTC.